The 13 T cell receptor beta chains in this list originate from one sample, sequenced in a study of Ad26.COV2.S vaccination and SARS-CoV-2 variants. Treatment defined: approximately 18 received Ad26.COV2.S at low or high dose, single or two shots; roughly 5 received placebo; per-sample allocation not given. Following the first vaccine or placebo injection, samples were taken on day 63. Sequencing used immunoSEQ multiplex PCR; TCRdb keeps in-frame clones, though not all of them. The sample records over 350,000 clones, approximately 91% being singletons. The sample was peripheral blood, taken in a trial of Ad26.COV2.S vaccine versus placebo. These receptors all stem from a person aged 18-60 years who received the Ad26.COV2.S COVID-19 vaccine or a placebo.

This clone was counted a few times. The rearrangement links TRBV3-1 (or the pseudogene TRBV3-2) to TRBJ1-6; no reliable D call. Germline V lookup: CDR1 LGHDT, CDR2 YNNKEL (reference sequence). The CDR3 is 15 residues long. The V gene lost 4 bases and the J gene lost 7 bases, with 14 bases spanning the gap. The CDR3 spells CASSLHAADNSPLHF. CDR3 coding DNA: TGTGCCAGCAGCCTCCACGCGGCAGACAATTCACCCCTCCACTTT.

This clone was detected a few times. The chain uses TRBV7-9 and TRBJ1-3, with D perhaps TRBD1 (6 bases). The CDR3 has 14 residues. The V gene lost 2 bases and the J gene lost 3 bases, with 8 bases spanning the gap. Germline CDR1 and CDR2: SEHNR and FQNEAQ (reference sequence). This CDR3 is CASSLSGVGNTIYF. DNA of the CDR3: TGTGCCAGCAGCTTATCAGGGGTTGGAAACACCATATATTTT.

The rearrangement uses TRBV5-1 and TRBJ2-2; the D is unclear. The ends were cut back, 0 bases at V and 6 bases at J, with 3 bases in the middle. The CDR3 loop spans 12 amino acids. Germline V gene lookup returns CDR1 SGHRS and CDR2 YFSETQ. In DNA, the CDR3 is TGCGCCAGCAGCTTGGGCCCCGGGGAGCTGTTTTTT. Encoded protein: CASSLGPGELFF.

This sequence joins TRBV3-1 (or the pseudogene TRBV3-2) and TRBJ2-1; D is uncertain. Germline V gene sequence: CDR1 LGHDT, CDR2 YNNKEL (reference sequence). The CDR3 contains 14 residues. The V gene lost 2 bases and the J gene lost 9 bases, with 14 bases spanning the gap. In nucleotides, the CDR3 is TGTGCCAGCAGCCAACGCACTCAAGGGCGTGAGCAGTTCTTC. Translating gives CASSQRTQGREQFF.

The J gene is TRBJ2-1, the V gene TRBV24-1, with no clear D. Trimming cost V 3 bases and J 3 bases, with 8 bases left between them. Germline-derived CDR1 and CDR2 are KGHDR and SFDVKD. This CDR3 has 14 residues. The CDR3, as DNA: TGTGCCACCAGTGATCCAAATAACTACAATGAGCAGTTCTTC. Protein: CATSDPNNYNEQFF.

The chain links TRBV12-5 to TRBJ2-1, with TRBD2 identical over 7 bases. CDR3 length: 15 amino acids. CDR1 is LGHNT, CDR2 FRNRAP, per germline. The junction had 9 bases not matched to a gene; V was cut back by 2 bases and J by 8 bases. In DNA, the CDR3 is TGTGCTAGTGGTTTGCGGGACTACCCTCGGGATGAGCAGTTCTTC. Translating gives CASGLRDYPRDEQFF.

V usage is TRBV30 and J usage is TRBJ2-1; D uncertain. From germline, CDR1 is GTSNPN and CDR2 SVGIG (reference sequence). The V and J ends lost 5 bases and 3 bases respectively, with 8 bases between them. The CDR3 consists of 12 residues. Here the CDR3 DNA reads TGTGCCTGGGGTAAAAACTACAATGAGCAGTTCTTC. It specifies CAWGKNYNEQFF.

The chain links TRBV9 to TRBJ2-7; D may be TRBD2 (5 bases). Deletions cut 0 bases from V and 7 bases from J, with 11 bases between. This CDR3 is built from 13 residues. Germline V gene lookup returns CDR1 SGDLS and CDR2 YYNGEE. CDR3: CASSVGSGGEQYF. The CDR3 nucleotides are TGTGCCAGCAGCGTAGGATCCGGAGGAGAGCAGTACTTC.

The chain joins TRBV4-1 to TRBJ1-2; possible D gene TRBD1, 5 bases. This CDR3 has 14 residues. V was shortened by 3 bases and J by 7 bases, with 15 bases between the two germline ends. The germline V gene encodes CDR1 MGHRA and CDR2 YSYEKL. CDR3 bases: TGCGCCAGCAGCCAGGACATCTTTAGCTCTGGCTACACCTTC. This gives the protein CASSQDIFSSGYTF.

The chain couples TRBV5-1 to TRBJ1-1, with a weak D call TRBD1 (5 bases). Germline CDR1 is SGHRS and CDR2 is YFSETQ. V lost 5 bases to trimming and J lost 4 bases, with 15 bases between them. This CDR3 comprises 14 residues. The CDR3 reads CASRRSEGRTEAFF. The CDR3 DNA follows: TGCGCCAGCAGACGATCGGAGGGACGCACTGAAGCTTTCTTT.

V is TRBV5-5 and J is TRBJ2-7; 10 bases align to TRBD1. Trimming cost V 0 bases and J 5 bases; bases outside gene matches: 2. Per germline, CDR1 SGHKS and CDR2 YYEKEE (reference sequence). CDR3 length equals 14 residues. The CDR3: CASSLGQGAHEQYF. CDR3 nucleotides: TGTGCCAGCAGCTTGGGACAGGGGGCCCACGAGCAGTACTTC.

V gene TRBV2 combines with J gene TRBJ2-3, with D perhaps TRBD2 (6 bases). Between the trimmed V and J ends, which lost 2 bases and 1 base, there was a span of 16 bases. This CDR3 has 17 residues. CDR1 is SNHLY, CDR2 FYNNEI, per germline. CDR3: CASSESWRGVGTDTQYF. CDR3 nucleotide sequence: TGTGCCAGCAGTGAATCGTGGCGGGGTGTTGGCACAGATACGCAGTATTTT. The entire variable domain, with the rest obtained from reference TRBV2 and TRBJ2-3, is as follows: EPEVTQTPSHQVTQMGQEVILRCVPISNHLYFYWYRQILGQKVEFLVSFYNNEISEKSEIFDDQFSVERPDGSNFTLKIRSTKLEDSAMYFCASSESWRGVGTDTQYFGPGTRLTVL.

The CDR3 DNA follows: TGTGCCAGCAGTGACCCCCTAATGGGGGGCTACACCTTC. Protein product: CASSDPLMGGYTF. The chain is built from TRBV25-1 and TRBJ1-2; D is unclear. V was shortened by 3 bases and J by 8 bases, with 13 bases between the two germline ends. Germline V gene lookup returns CDR1 MGHDK and CDR2 SYGVNS. The length of the CDR3 is 13 residues.